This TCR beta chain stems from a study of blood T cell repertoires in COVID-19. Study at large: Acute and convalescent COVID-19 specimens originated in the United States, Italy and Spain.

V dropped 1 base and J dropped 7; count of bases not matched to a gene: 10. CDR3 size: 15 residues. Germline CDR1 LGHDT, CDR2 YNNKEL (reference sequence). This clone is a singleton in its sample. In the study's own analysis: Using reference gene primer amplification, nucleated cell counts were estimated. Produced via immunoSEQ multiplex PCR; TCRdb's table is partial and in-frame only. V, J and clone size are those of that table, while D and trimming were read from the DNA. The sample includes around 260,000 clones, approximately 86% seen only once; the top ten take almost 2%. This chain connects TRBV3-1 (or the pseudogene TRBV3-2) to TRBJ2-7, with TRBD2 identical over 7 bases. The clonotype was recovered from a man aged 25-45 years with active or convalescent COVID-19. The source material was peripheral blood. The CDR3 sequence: CASSQVGGTAGEQYF. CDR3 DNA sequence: TGTGCCAGCAGCCAAGTGGGGGGGACGGCTGGGGAGCAGTACTTC.